The 29 T cell receptor beta chains below all came from one sample that was sequenced in a study of T cells after yellow fever vaccination. Using its own MiXCR run on the 5' RACE reads, TCRdb lists one record per CDR3 protein. Of about 150,000 distinct CDR3 sequences listed, under 7% were seen once; the top ten hold more than 0.6%. The sample consisted of CD4+ T cells sorted from PBMCs, taken 10 days after the yellow fever booster vaccination. The receptors shown here come from a man in his thirties or forties who received the YFV17D yellow fever vaccine.

The sample holds many counts of this clonotype. The genes are TRBV6-2 or TRBV6-3 and TRBJ2-7; 8 bases align to TRBD2. This CDR3 spans 15 amino acids. Trimming cost V 8 bases and J 2 bases; bases outside gene matches: 11. CDR1 is MNHEY and CDR2 is SVGEGT in the germline V gene. The CDR3 sequence: CASGRSGSRTYEQYF. The CDR3 DNA sequence: TGTGCCAGCGGCCGCAGCGGGAGCCGAACCTACGAGCAGTACTTC.

This clonotype has ten or more counts. V and J are TRBV13 and TRBJ2-1; 7 nucleotides line up with TRBD1. The CDR3 sequence is 16 residues long. The trim removed 3 bases at V and 1 base at J, leaving 6 bases unmatched. CDR1 and CDR2 (germline): PRHDT, FYEKMQ (reference sequence). The CDR3: CASSFRQGGSYNEQFF. CDR3 nucleotides: TGTGCCAGCAGCTTTCGACAGGGTGGTTCCTACAATGAGCAGTTCTTC.

Ten or more counts support this clonotype. V gene TRBV29-1 combines with J gene TRBJ2-3; D unclear. Germline CDR1 and CDR2: SQVTM and ANQGSEA. V was cut by 4 bases and J by 3 bases, with 17 bases left in between. This CDR3 is built from 15 residues. This CDR3 is CSVGMATTATDTQYF. The CDR3 DNA is TGCAGCGTTGGAATGGCTACCACGGCTACAGATACGCAGTATTTT.

To note about this clonotype: This may arise from a read error, as a much more abundant clone is one base away. V and J are TRBV6-4 and TRBJ2-3, with D maybe TRBD2 (5 bases). Germline CDR1 MRHNA, CDR2 SNTAGT. The CDR3 is made up of 14 amino acids. CDR3 protein: CSSSEMPGTDTQYF. CDR3 coding DNA: TGTTCCAGCAGTGAAATGCCGGGGACAGATACGCAGTATTTT.

This rearrangement joins TRBV20-1 to TRBJ2-5; 10 bases agree with TRBD2. The junction had 9 bases not matched to a gene; V was cut back by 4 bases and J by 4 bases. The CDR3 loop spans 15 amino acids. Germline V CDR1 and CDR2: DFQATT, SNEGSKA (reference sequence). The CDR3: CSAKAPGLASETQYF. In nucleotides, the CDR3 is TGCAGTGCTAAAGCCCCGGGACTAGCGTCAGAGACCCAGTACTTC.

This clonotype was found many times. The chain is built from TRBV20-1 and TRBJ2-3, with 11 nucleotides matching TRBD2. Trimming removed 5 bases from V and 10 bases from J; junction bases left unmatched: 5. CDR1 DFQATT and CDR2 SNEGSKA come from the germline V gene (reference sequence). CDR3 size: 12 residues. CDR3 residues: CSAPSGGSSQYF. The CDR3 DNA sequence: TGCAGTGCTCCTAGCGGGGGGTCGTCGCAGTATTTT.

This clonotype was recorded many times. The chain carries TRBV10-3 and TRBJ2-1; no reliable D call. V was pared by 3 bases and J by 4 bases, with 4 bases between. Germline CDR1 is ENHRY and CDR2 is SYGVKD. The CDR3 runs to 12 residues. CDR3 sequence reads: CAISDGYNEQFF. The CDR3 bases are TGTGCCATCAGTGATGGATACAATGAGCAGTTCTTC.

Many counts were recorded for this clonotype. This chain links TRBV20-1 with TRBJ2-3, with 7 bases lining up with TRBD2. Germline V gene lookup returns CDR1 DFQATT and CDR2 SNEGSKA (reference sequence). Trimming at V came to 1 base and at J to 1 base, leaving 11 bases not matched to a gene. This CDR3 contains 17 residues. The CDR3: CSARGGGPGSRTDTQYF. The CDR3, as DNA: TGCAGTGCTAGAGGGGGGGGACCCGGGAGCCGCACAGATACGCAGTATTTT.

To note about this clonotype: A read error may be the cause here, since a much bigger clone is one base away. The rearrangement joins TRBV7-9 to TRBJ2-1; TRBD2 agrees at 8 bases. This CDR3 region has 17 residues. The trim removed 2 bases at V and 3 bases at J, leaving 9 bases unmatched. Germline CDR1 and CDR2: SEHNR and FQNEAQ (reference sequence). The CDR3 loop reads CASSLPGSSGSYNEQFF. CDR3 nucleotides: TGTGCCAGCAGCTTACCTGGTTCGAGCGGGAGCTACAATGAGCAGTTCTTC.

This clonotype was picked up many times. This sequence joins TRBV6-2 or TRBV6-3 and TRBJ2-1, with TRBD2 matching 8 bases. The CDR3 loop spans 14 amino acids. The V segment lost 8 bases and the J segment 2 bases; nucleotides outside the gene matches: 5. Per germline, CDR1 MNHEY and CDR2 SVGEGT. The CDR3: CASRGGYPYNEQFF. In nucleotides, the CDR3 is TGTGCCAGCCGGGGGGGGTACCCCTACAATGAGCAGTTCTTC.

In this sample, this clonotype turned up many times. The chain uses TRBV11-2 and TRBJ2-5, with 10 bases lining up with TRBD2. CDR3 length: 18 amino acids. Germline CDR1 and CDR2: SGHAT and FQNNGV. J gave up 4 bases and V 1 base, and 12 bases lay outside the gene matches. This CDR3 is CASSLVLLAGPEGETQYF. CDR3 nucleotides: TGTGCCAGCAGCTTAGTATTACTAGCGGGACCTGAAGGAGAGACCCAGTACTTC.

This clonotype was counted many times. The V gene is TRBV6-1, the J gene TRBJ2-4; the D gene is possibly TRBD2 (5 bases). V lost 8 bases and J lost 5, with 13 bases in between. The length of the CDR3 is 13 residues. Germline CDR1 is MNHNS and CDR2 is SASEGT. CDR3 DNA: TGTGCCAGCTCCGGGGTTGGCCAAAACATTCAGTACTTC. This encodes CASSGVGQNIQYF.

The genes are TRBV5-5 and TRBJ2-3; 7 positions match TRBD1. This CDR3 has 16 residues. Trimming took 0 bases from V and 5 from J; bases not matched to a gene: 9. The germline gives CDR1 SGHKS, CDR2 YYEKEE (reference sequence). In DNA form, the CDR3 reads TGTGCCAGCAGCTTGGGAAGGGGGCACGGAGAAGATACGCAGTATTTT. Amino acids: CASSLGRGHGEDTQYF.

Many counts were recorded for this clonotype. The chain links TRBV5-1 to TRBJ2-5; the D gene is possibly TRBD1 (5 bases). The CDR3 covers 14 residues. CDR1 and CDR2 (germline): SGHRS, YFSETQ. Trimming removed 3 bases at V and 1 base at J, with 10 bases between. DNA for the CDR3: TGCGCCAGCAGCTCTCAGGGTTCCCAAGAGACCCAGTACTTC. Protein product: CASSSQGSQETQYF.

This clonotype came up many times. The chain recombines TRBV5-1 with TRBJ1-1; D may be TRBD1 (5 bases). V lost 1 base to trimming and J lost 11 bases, with 12 bases between them. The CDR3 sequence is 12 residues long. Germline V gene data show CDR1 as SGHRS and CDR2 as YFSETQ. CDR3 nucleotide sequence: TGCGCCAGCAGCTTGCGTGGGGCGGAGGCTTTCTTT. Encoded protein: CASSLRGAEAFF.

This clonotype was observed at least ten times. V gene TRBV6-1 combines with J gene TRBJ1-4; TRBD1 aligns across 7 bases. CDR3 size: 15 residues. V trimming: 6 bases; J trimming: 0 bases; junction bases outside the gene matches: 4. Looked up from germline, CDR1 is MNHNS and CDR2 is SASEGT. The CDR3 loop is CASSPRGSTNEKLFF. The CDR3 nucleotides are TGTGCCAGCAGCCCCAGGGGGTCAACTAATGAAAAACTGTTTTTT.

This clonotype was detected ten times or more. The junction shows a germline mismatch at one end, possibly a read error. V is TRBV6-1 and J is TRBJ2-1, with D perhaps TRBD1 (5 bases). This CDR3 has 12 amino acids. Germline V gene sequence: CDR1 MNHNS, CDR2 SASEGT. The CDR3 coding sequence is TGTGCCAGCAGTGAAAAAGGGGTAATGGTAGTCTTC. It specifies CASSEKGVMVVF.

This clonotype was recorded many times. The chain combines TRBV7-9 with TRBJ2-1; TRBD2 aligns across 13 bases. The V gene end was trimmed by 2 bases and the J gene end by 8 bases; junction bases not matched to a gene: 9. Germline CDR1 SEHNR, CDR2 FQNEAQ (reference sequence). This CDR3 region has 17 residues. DNA for the CDR3: TGTGCCAGCAGCTTAACCAGGACTAGCGGGAGCCTCGATGAGCAGTTCTTC. This codes for CASSLTRTSGSLDEQFF.

The chain carries TRBV12-3 or TRBV12-4 and TRBJ2-7, with a tentative D call TRBD1 (5 bases). V was cut by 3 bases and J by 9 bases, with 15 bases left in between. The CDR3 length is 13 residues. DNA of the CDR3: TGTGCCAGCAGTTTGAACGACTGGGGCGGGCAGTACTTC. Its translation: CASSLNDWGGQYF.

The table lists this clonotype with many counts. The rearrangement uses TRBV20-1 and TRBJ2-7; 11 nucleotides align to TRBD2. The V and J ends lost 8 bases and 6 bases, in that order; junction bases with no gene match: 12. The CDR3 has 14 residues. From germline, CDR1 is DFQATT and CDR2 SNEGSKA (reference sequence). Written as DNA, the CDR3 is TGCAGTCTATGGGGTAGCGGGAGGGCCGGCGAGCAGTACTTC. Its protein is CSLWGSGRAGEQYF.

This clonotype was counted a few times. The chain has TRBV5-1 and TRBJ2-2, with D perhaps matching TRBD1 or TRBD2 (5 bases each). Germline CDR1 is SGHRS and CDR2 is YFSETQ. Trimming removed 2 bases at V and 2 bases at J, with 13 bases between. The CDR3 runs to 16 residues. The CDR3 is CASSFQGPPNTGELFF. Here the CDR3 DNA reads TGCGCCAGCAGCTTTCAGGGACCACCCAACACCGGGGAGCTGTTTTTT.

The V call is TRBV18, the J call TRBJ1-1, with D tentatively TRBD1 (5 bases). Germline V gene data show CDR1 as KGHSH and CDR2 as LQKENI. V lost 3 bases and J lost 1, with 12 bases in between. The CDR3 contains 15 residues. The CDR3 DNA is TGTGCCAGCTCACCCTCCCGGGGCGGGAACACTGAAGCTTTCTTT. Encoded protein: CASSPSRGGNTEAFF.

This clonotype occurred a few times. The V and J genes are TRBV20-1 and TRBJ2-1; TRBD1 matches 10 bases. This CDR3 has 16 amino acids. Losses at the gene ends were 1 base for V and 9 bases for J; bases not matched to a gene: 12. CDR1 and CDR2 (germline): DFQATT, SNEGSKA (reference sequence). Written as DNA, the CDR3 is TGCAGTGCTAGAGCAACCCGGGACAGGGGCTATGGTGAGCAGTTCTTC. Its translation is CSARATRDRGYGEQFF.

This clonotype was counted ten times or more. This chain connects TRBV7-8 to TRBJ2-2; D is ambiguous. Germline CDR1 is SGHVS and CDR2 is FQNEAQ. V gave up 5 bases and J gave up 8 bases, with 9 bases separating them. The CDR3 covers 12 residues. The CDR3 nucleotides read TGTGCCAGCAGCCCAGTAACGGGGGAGCTGTTTTTT. This gives the protein CASSPVTGELFF.

This clonotype showed up many times. The V and J genes are TRBV7-9 and TRBJ1-2; D may be TRBD1 (5 bases). V gave up 1 base and J gave up 2 bases, with 8 bases separating them. This CDR3 comprises 14 residues. In germline, CDR1 is SEHNR, CDR2 FQNEAQ (reference sequence). The CDR3 coding sequence is TGTGCCAGCAGCTTAGGACAGAACAACTATGGCTACACCTTC. Its translation is CASSLGQNNYGYTF.

The rearrangement uses TRBV7-2 and TRBJ2-6, with D unresolved. Trimming cost V 1 base and J 1 base, with 5 bases left between them. The length of the CDR3 is 15 residues. Looked up from germline, CDR1 is SGHTA and CDR2 is FQGNSA. In DNA form, the CDR3 reads TGTGCCAGCAGCTTAGTTCTTTCTGGGGCCAACGTCCTGACTTTC. It is translated as CASSLVLSGANVLTF.

This clonotype was seen repeatedly, ten times or more. The chain joins TRBV28 to TRBJ2-7; D uncertain. Germline V gene sequence: CDR1 MDHEN, CDR2 SYDVKM. This CDR3 is built from 12 residues. The V end was cut by 3 bases, the J end by 4 bases, with 7 bases between. DNA for the CDR3: TGTGCCAGCAGTTTTCTGACTTACGAGCAGTACTTC. Translating gives CASSFLTYEQYF.

This clonotype was found many times. The V call is TRBV7-2, the J call TRBJ2-7; 7 nucleotides align to TRBD2. This CDR3 has 15 residues. Germline values: CDR1 SGHTA, CDR2 FQGNSA. Trimming removed 5 bases from V and 4 bases from J; junction bases left unmatched: 11. Here the CDR3 DNA reads TGTGCCAGCAGCGCTAGACAGCGGGGCCAATACGAGCAGTACTTC. This sequence encodes CASSARQRGQYEQYF. Full variable domain (rest looked up from reference TRBV7-2 and TRBJ2-7): GAGVSQSPSNKVTEKGKDVELRCDPISGHTALYWYRQSLGQGLEFLIYFQGNSAPDKSGLPSDRFSAERTGGSVSTLTIQRTQQEDSAVYLCASSARQRGQYEQYFGPGTRLTVT.

This clonotype occurred a few times. This rearrangement joins TRBV7-6 to TRBJ2-2; D may match TRBD1 or TRBD2 (7 bases each). The V end lost 5 bases, the J end lost 7 bases, and 17 bases lay between the germline ends. CDR1 SGHVS and CDR2 FNYEAQ come from the germline V gene. CDR3 length: 15 residues. CDR3 nucleotides: TGTGCCAGCAGCCCCCGAGGGGGCGGGAGCGGGGAGCTGTTTTTT. It is translated as CASSPRGGGSGELFF.